The 22 T cell receptor beta chains below come from one sample, sequenced in a study of a mutant IDH1 vaccine in newly diagnosed glioma. Time point defined: baseline, week 1 (first vaccination visit). Treatment in this sample: pre-vaccination baseline after standard-of-care therapy. Profiled with immunoSEQ multiplex PCR; TCRdb holds only in-frame clones, not every one. The sample shows 12,000 to 15,000 clones, 75% to 90% of them seen only once. Sequenced material: PBMCs, taken from a glioma patient treated with radiotherapy, temozolomide or both. The receptors stem from a woman aged 40 to 50 with glioma. Some clones in this sample may be carry-over from other donors' samples.

V usage is TRBV18 and J usage is TRBJ1-5; D is ambiguous. Per germline, CDR1 KGHSH and CDR2 LQKENI. The CDR3 sequence is 13 residues long. V lost 3 bases and J lost 4, with 7 bases in between. In DNA, the CDR3 is TGTGCCAGCTCACCGGAGGTAAATCAGCCCCAGCATTTT. This translates into CASSPEVNQPQHF.

The J gene is TRBJ2-7, the V gene TRBV7-2; D remains unclear. Germline CDR1 is SGHTA and CDR2 is FQGNSA. The V gene lost 3 bases and the J gene lost 5 bases, with 5 bases spanning the gap. The CDR3 spans 11 residues. The CDR3: CASSFRHEQYF. DNA of the CDR3: TGTGCCAGCAGCTTCCGTCACGAGCAGTACTTC. Drawing the rest from reference TRBV7-2 and TRBJ2-7, the complete variable domain is GAGVSQSPSNKVTEKGKDVELRCDPISGHTALYWYRQSLGQGLEFLIYFQGNSAPDKSGLPSDRFSAERTGGSVSTLTIQRTQQEDSAVYLCASSFRHEQYFGPGTRLTVT.

The rearrangement joins TRBV7-9 to TRBJ1-2, with D unresolved. This CDR3 is 16 amino acids long. Between the trimmed V and J ends, which lost 0 bases and 4 bases, there was a span of 15 bases. Germline assignment: CDR1 SEHNR and CDR2 FQNEAQ (reference sequence). The CDR3: CASSLAERPETYGYTF. In DNA form, the CDR3 reads TGTGCCAGCAGCTTAGCGGAAAGACCAGAGACCTATGGCTACACCTTC.

The V and J genes are TRBV6-5 and TRBJ2-1, with 7 bases matching TRBD2. The V gene end was trimmed by 2 bases and the J gene end by 0 bases; junction bases not matched to a gene: 4. CDR1 is MNHEY and CDR2 is SVGAGI in the germline V gene. The CDR3 totals 16 residues. The CDR3 DNA reads as TGTGCCAGCAGTTACGGGGGGGGAAACTCCTACAATGAGCAGTTCTTC. Encoded protein: CASSYGGGNSYNEQFF.

The chain links TRBV10-3 to TRBJ1-2; D is ambiguous. With 6 bases removed from V and 8 bases from J, the gap between germline ends came to 16 bases. This CDR3 is built from 13 residues. In germline, CDR1 is ENHRY, CDR2 SYGVKD. DNA for the CDR3: TGTGCCATCAGGTCATCGAAGCTGGGGGGCTACACCTTC. Amino acid sequence: CAIRSSKLGGYTF.

The rearrangement links TRBV5-1 to TRBJ2-7; tentative D call: TRBD1 (6 bases). This CDR3 spans 14 amino acids. Trimming removed 5 bases from V and 1 base from J, with 13 bases in between. The V gene's germline CDR1 is SGHRS and CDR2 YFSETQ. This chain's CDR3 is CASRTGWGSYEQYF. The CDR3 DNA follows: TGCGCCAGCAGGACAGGCTGGGGGTCCTACGAGCAGTACTTC.

V gene TRBV7-8 combines with J gene TRBJ2-1; D not resolved. The CDR3 sequence is 15 residues long. Germline V gene data show CDR1 as SGHVS and CDR2 as FQNEAQ. Trimming left V 5 bases short and J 0 bases short, with 11 bases between. Here the CDR3 DNA reads TGTGCCAGCAGCCCGCACTTCAGCTCCTACAATGAGCAGTTCTTC. It specifies CASSPHFSSYNEQFF.

CDR3 sequence (DNA): TGTGCCAGCAGCGTGAGCGGGGAACGACAAGAGACCCAGTACTTC. Its translation: CASSVSGERQETQYF. The chain has TRBV9 and TRBJ2-5, with 7 bases fitting TRBD2. The trim removed 2 bases at V and 2 bases at J, leaving 6 bases unmatched. The CDR3 has 15 residues. The germline CDR1 and CDR2 sequences are SGDLS and YYNGEE.

The chain's CDR3 is CASSLGAGGPVTGELFF. CDR3 DNA: TGTGCCAGCAGCTTAGGGGCGGGAGGGCCGGTAACCGGGGAGCTGTTTTTT. The rearrangement joins TRBV11-2 to TRBJ2-2, with TRBD2 matching 9 bases. The germline V gene encodes CDR1 SGHAT and CDR2 FQNNGV. Losses at the gene ends were 1 base for V and 5 bases for J; bases not matched to a gene: 8. CDR3 length: 17 amino acids.

V gene TRBV5-1 combines with J gene TRBJ1-5; no clear D gene. This CDR3 contains 15 residues. From germline, CDR1 is SGHRS and CDR2 YFSETQ. V was trimmed by 0 bases and J by 6 bases, leaving 13 bases between them. The CDR3 nucleotides read TGCGCCAGCAGCTTGGAGGGATGGACCGGTCAGCCCCAGCATTTT. Its protein is CASSLEGWTGQPQHF.

This clone is a singleton in its sample. The rearrangement joins TRBV5-1 to TRBJ1-5, with TRBD1 matching 8 bases. The CDR3 spans 15 residues. Germline CDR1 SGHRS, CDR2 YFSETQ. After removal of 4 bases from V and 5 bases from J, the junction contained 8 bases not matched to a gene. CDR3 nucleotide sequence: TGCGCCAGCAGCGAGAACCCGGGACAGGATCAGCCCCAGCATTTT. This encodes CASSENPGQDQPQHF.

The rearrangement joins TRBV11-2 to TRBJ2-5; 7 nucleotides align to TRBD1. The CDR3 contains 14 residues. The germline V gene encodes CDR1 SGHAT and CDR2 FQNNGV. Trimming removed 5 bases from V and 2 bases from J; junction bases left unmatched: 5. The CDR3 spells CASSAPGQQETQYF. CDR3 DNA sequence: TGTGCCAGCAGCGCCCCGGGACAGCAAGAGACCCAGTACTTC.

V is TRBV5-4 and J is TRBJ1-6; D is unresolved. The CDR3 has 16 amino acids. V was pared by 4 bases and J by 0 bases, with 11 bases between. In germline, CDR1 is SGHNT, CDR2 YYREEE (reference sequence). The DNA for the CDR3 is TGTGCCAGCAGCCGTCTGGCTGGCTCCTATAATTCACCCCTCCACTTT. It translates to CASSRLAGSYNSPLHF.

The chain couples TRBV13 to TRBJ2-3; no definite D call. Germline assignment: CDR1 PRHDT and CDR2 FYEKMQ (reference sequence). Trimming removed 6 bases at V and 1 base at J, with 11 bases between. The CDR3 runs to 14 residues. The chain's CDR3 is CASRPGPRTDTQYF. Written as DNA, the CDR3 is TGTGCCAGCAGGCCCGGGCCACGCACAGATACGCAGTATTTT. The variable domain in full, with the rest retrieved from reference TRBV13 and TRBJ2-3, is AAGVIQSPRHLIKEKRETATLKCYPIPRHDTVYWYQQGPGQDPQFLISFYEKMQSDKGSIPDRFSAQQFSDYHSELNMSSLELGDSALYFCASRPGPRTDTQYFGPGTRLTVL.

The chain carries TRBV28 and TRBJ2-7, with D unresolved. Germline V CDR1 and CDR2: MDHEN, SYDVKM. This CDR3 has 13 amino acids. Trimming stripped 3 bases from V and 1 base from J, with 7 bases between. The CDR3, as DNA: TGTGCCAGCAGTTTGGGTGCGTCCTACGAGCAGTACTTC. Protein sequence: CASSLGASYEQYF.

This chain joins TRBV5-1 and TRBJ1-1, with 9 bases lining up with TRBD1. In germline, CDR1 is SGHRS, CDR2 YFSETQ. J was trimmed by 4 bases and V by 4 bases; bases with no gene match: 8. The CDR3 is 15 residues long. The CDR3 DNA reads TGCGCCAGCAGCGTGGACAGGGGTGTCCGCACTGAAGCTTTCTTT. It yields the protein CASSVDRGVRTEAFF.

The chain uses TRBV7-6 and TRBJ2-5, with TRBD2 as a possible D gene (5 bases). CDR3 size: 14 residues. V was trimmed by 1 base and J by 5 bases, leaving 11 bases between them. The germline CDR1 and CDR2 sequences are SGHVS and FNYEAQ. CDR3 loop: CASSLESGLETQYF. The CDR3 DNA reads TGTGCCAGCAGCTTAGAAAGCGGTTTGGAGACCCAGTACTTC.

The J gene is TRBJ2-2, the V gene TRBV7-9; D perhaps matches TRBD1 (5 bases). The V and J ends lost 5 bases and 3 bases respectively, with 13 bases between them. CDR1 SEHNR and CDR2 FQNEAQ come from the germline V gene (reference sequence). This CDR3 is built from 15 residues. In DNA, the CDR3 is TGTGCCAGCAGCCCACCCGGCAGGGACACCGGGGAGCTGTTTTTT. Residues: CASSPPGRDTGELFF.

This clone occurred once. V and J are TRBV6-6 and TRBJ2-7; D unresolved. The CDR3 is 11 residues long. Germline V lookup: CDR1 MNHNY, CDR2 SVGAGI (reference sequence). Trimming shortened V by 5 bases and J by 4 bases, and 6 bases separated the two germline ends. CDR3: CASSLQYEQYF. CDR3 nucleotide sequence: TGTGCCAGCAGTCTACAATACGAGCAGTACTTC.

This sequence joins TRBV5-1 and TRBJ2-4, with TRBD1 matching 8 bases. After removal of 4 bases from V and 7 bases from J, the junction contained 4 bases not matched to a gene. CDR1 and CDR2 from the germline V gene are SGHRS and YFSETQ. The CDR3 extends over 13 amino acids. The CDR3 nucleotides read TGCGCCAGCAGCCTCTCAGGGGGCAACATTCAGTACTTC. It is translated as CASSLSGGNIQYF.

This clone was recorded a few times. The chain links TRBV5-1 to TRBJ2-7; D unclear. Germline V gives CDR1 SGHRS, CDR2 YFSETQ. V lost 1 base and J 2 bases, leaving 4 bases between the germline ends. CDR3 length: 12 residues. The CDR3 coding sequence is TGCGCCAGCAGCTTGAGGCCCTACGAGCAGTACTTC. Its translation: CASSLRPYEQYF. Combining the CDR3 with reference TRBV5-1 and TRBJ2-7 gives the whole variable domain KAGVTQTPRYLIKTRGQQVTLSCSPISGHRSVSWYQQTPGQGLQFLFEYFSETQRNKGNFPGRFSGRQFSNSRSEMNVSTLELGDSALYLCASSLRPYEQYFGPGTRLTVT.

This clone was counted once. V usage is TRBV21-1 and J usage is TRBJ1-2. TRBV21-1 is given as a pseudogene. The CDR3 loop spans 16 amino acids. The CDR3 loop reads CASSSYPGGEGYGYTF. The CDR3 coding sequence is TGTGCCAGCAGCTCATACCCCGGCGGGGAGGGGTATGGCTACACCTTC.